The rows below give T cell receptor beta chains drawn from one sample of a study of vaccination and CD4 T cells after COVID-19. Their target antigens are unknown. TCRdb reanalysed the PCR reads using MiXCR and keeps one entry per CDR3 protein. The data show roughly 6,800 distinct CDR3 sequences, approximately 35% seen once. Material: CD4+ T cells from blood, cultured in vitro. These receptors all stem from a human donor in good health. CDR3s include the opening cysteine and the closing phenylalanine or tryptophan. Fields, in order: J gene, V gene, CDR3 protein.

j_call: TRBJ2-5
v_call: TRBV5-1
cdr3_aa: CASSLGPGATETQYF

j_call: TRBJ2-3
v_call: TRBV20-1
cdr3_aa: CSALGSGRTDTQYF

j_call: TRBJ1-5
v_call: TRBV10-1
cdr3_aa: CASSEGMGGGGNQPQHF

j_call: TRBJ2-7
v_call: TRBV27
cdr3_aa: CASSFLPGPYEQYF

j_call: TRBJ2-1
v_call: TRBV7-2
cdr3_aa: CASSPGRSYNEQFF

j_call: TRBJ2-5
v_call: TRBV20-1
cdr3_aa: CSARTLTGEGETQYF

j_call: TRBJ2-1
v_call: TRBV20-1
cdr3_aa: CSASKLGPVYFF

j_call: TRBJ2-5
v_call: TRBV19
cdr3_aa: CASSMGSSQETQYF

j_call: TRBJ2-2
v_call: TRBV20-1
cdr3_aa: CSARGQDRGDTGELFF

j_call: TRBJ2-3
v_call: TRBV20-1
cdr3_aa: CSAPRGSGSVIGYF

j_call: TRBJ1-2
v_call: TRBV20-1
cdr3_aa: CSAREQGDPTGYTF

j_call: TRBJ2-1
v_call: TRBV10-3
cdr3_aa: CAVGTSGHNEQFF

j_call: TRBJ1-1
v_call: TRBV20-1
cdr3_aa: CSAMTGLYTEAFF

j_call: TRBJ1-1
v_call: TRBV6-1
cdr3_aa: CASPEGTYTEAFF

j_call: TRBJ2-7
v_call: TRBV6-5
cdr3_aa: CASSYPGPGQGAYEQYF

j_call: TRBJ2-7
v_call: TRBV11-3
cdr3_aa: CASSLTGASYEQYF

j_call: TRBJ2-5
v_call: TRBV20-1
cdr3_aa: CSASVGTGETQYF

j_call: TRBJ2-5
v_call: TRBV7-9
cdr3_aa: CASSPRTVQETQYF

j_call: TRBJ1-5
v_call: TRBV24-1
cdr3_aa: CATRGEGLGNQPQHF

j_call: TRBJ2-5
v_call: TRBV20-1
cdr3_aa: CCSSRRDLWTQYF

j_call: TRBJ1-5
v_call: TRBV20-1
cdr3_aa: CSAALLGGWDQPQHF

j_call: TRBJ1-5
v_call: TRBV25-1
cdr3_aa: CASSESGNQPQHF

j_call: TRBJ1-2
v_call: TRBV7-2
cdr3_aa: CASSLVPGSNYGYTF

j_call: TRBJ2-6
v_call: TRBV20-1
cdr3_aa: CSASYSSGANVLTF

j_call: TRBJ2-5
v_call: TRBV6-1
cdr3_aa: CASSEEQGRIPQYF

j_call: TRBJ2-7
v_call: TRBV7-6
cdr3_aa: CASSLGTGEGYEQYF

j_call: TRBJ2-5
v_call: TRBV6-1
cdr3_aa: CASSPVPGETQYF

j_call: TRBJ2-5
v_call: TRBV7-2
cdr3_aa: CASSFGDWTQYF

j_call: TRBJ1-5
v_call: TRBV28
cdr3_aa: CASSFVAMNQPQHF

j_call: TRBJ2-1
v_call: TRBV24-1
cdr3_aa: CATGPTGGYNEQFF

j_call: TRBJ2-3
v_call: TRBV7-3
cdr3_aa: CASSLTLLGVGHTQYF

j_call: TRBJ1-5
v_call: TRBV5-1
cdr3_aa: CASSLGGGGQPQHF

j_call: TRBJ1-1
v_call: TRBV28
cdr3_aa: CASSLPGKGNTEAFF